A single sample gave rise to the 29 T cell receptor beta chains below, sequenced in a study of neoadjuvant anti-PD-1 for oral cavity cancer. Noted time point: after neoadjuvant nivolumab, at surgical resection. Profiling relied on immunoSEQ multiplex PCR, and the TCRdb table lists in-frame clones only, not all of them. The sample has around 13,000 clones; about 61% are singletons. Source: PBMCs, taken after nivolumab (anti-PD-1) treatment. Receptors were obtained from a person between 40 and 85 years old with oral cavity squamous cell carcinoma.

This clone was picked up a small number of times. The rearrangement uses TRBV5-1 and TRBJ2-7; TRBD2 agrees at 7 bases. The germline gives CDR1 SGHRS, CDR2 YFSETQ. J was trimmed by 2 bases and V by 1 base; bases with no gene match: 3. The CDR3 sequence is 14 residues long. The CDR3 loop is CASSLRGDAYEQYF. CDR3 in DNA: TGCGCCAGCAGCTTGCGGGGGGATGCCTACGAGCAGTACTTC. The whole variable domain, filled in from reference TRBV5-1 and TRBJ2-7, reads KAGVTQTPRYLIKTRGQQVTLSCSPISGHRSVSWYQQTPGQGLQFLFEYFSETQRNKGNFPGRFSGRQFSNSRSEMNVSTLELGDSALYLCASSLRGDAYEQYFGPGTRLTVT.

V gene TRBV4-1 combines with J gene TRBJ1-2; no firm D call. This CDR3 contains 15 residues. CDR1 MGHRA and CDR2 YSYEKL come from the germline V gene. V was trimmed by 4 bases and J by 1 base, leaving 13 bases between them. The CDR3: CASSPRGGINYGYTF. DNA of the CDR3: TGCGCCAGCAGCCCGCGGGGAGGAATTAACTATGGCTACACCTTC.

This clone was picked up a small number of times. The chain combines TRBV10-2 with TRBJ2-5; 12 nucleotides match TRBD2. CDR1 WSHSY and CDR2 SAAADI come from the germline V gene. V trimming: 6 bases; J trimming: 4 bases; junction bases outside the gene matches: 3. The CDR3 has 14 amino acids. CDR3 sequence: CASSPTSGRETQYF. The CDR3, as DNA: TGCGCCAGCAGCCCGACTAGCGGGAGAGAGACCCAGTACTTC.

The CDR3 region has the DNA TGCGCCAGCAGCCCCGGGACAGAGGCAACTAATGAAAAACTGTTTTTT. This encodes CASSPGTEATNEKLFF. J is TRBJ1-4 and V is TRBV5-1; 7 bases map to TRBD1. Per germline, CDR1 SGHRS and CDR2 YFSETQ. This CDR3 is 16 amino acids long. J lost 0 bases, V lost 4 bases, and 6 bases had no gene match.

The chain links TRBV5-1 to TRBJ1-1; no firm D call. Germline V gene sequence: CDR1 SGHRS, CDR2 YFSETQ. The CDR3 runs to 16 residues. The V end lost 1 base, the J end lost 4 bases, and 17 bases lay between the germline ends. The CDR3 nucleotides read TGCGCCAGCAGCTTGCTTCGGGTGGATGGATCCACTGAAGCTTTCTTT. Its translation is CASSLLRVDGSTEAFF.

This clone was seen a single time. The gene calls are TRBV11-3 and TRBJ1-5, with 7 bases identical to TRBD1. Germline CDR1 and CDR2: SGHNT and YENEEA. J lost 3 bases, V lost 3 bases, and 8 bases had no gene match. The CDR3 spans 16 residues. In DNA, the CDR3 is TGTGCCAGCAGCTTCTTACCGGGACAGCCCAATCAGCCCCAGCATTTT. This translates into CASSFLPGQPNQPQHF.

The chain links TRBV2 to TRBJ2-3; no firm D call. V was shortened by 10 bases and J by 5 bases, with 7 bases between the two germline ends. This CDR3 contains 10 residues. Germline V lookup: CDR1 SNHLY, CDR2 FYNNEI. CDR3 amino acids: CATWKDTQYF. In DNA, the CDR3 is TGTGCCACCTGGAAAGATACGCAGTATTTT.

This chain connects TRBV5-4 to TRBJ2-5; TRBD2 aligns across 10 bases. Losses at the gene ends were 0 bases for V and 4 bases for J; bases not matched to a gene: 3. The CDR3 loop spans 15 amino acids. Germline loops: CDR1 SGHNT, CDR2 YYREEE (reference sequence). CDR3 region: CASSLVLAGVETQYF. CDR3 in DNA: TGTGCCAGCAGCTTGGTGCTAGCGGGAGTAGAGACCCAGTACTTC. Together with reference TRBV5-4 and TRBJ2-5, the CDR3 gives the full variable domain: ETGVTQSPTHLIKTRGQQVTLRCSSQSGHNTVSWYQQALGQGPQFIFQYYREEENGRGNFPPRFSGLQFPNYSSELNVNALELDDSALYLCASSLVLAGVETQYFGPGTRLLVL.

This clone has more than one count but fewer than ten. The chain recombines TRBV18 with TRBJ1-3; no firm D call. The CDR3 covers 15 residues. Germline V gives CDR1 KGHSH, CDR2 LQKENI. The V and J ends lost 3 bases and 3 bases respectively, with 12 bases between them. The CDR3 DNA sequence: TGTGCCAGCTCACCCATGGTTAGCTTTGGAAACACCATATATTTT. Its translation: CASSPMVSFGNTIYF.

The chain has TRBV13 and TRBJ1-1; tentative D call: TRBD1 (5 bases). This CDR3 spans 14 amino acids. CDR1 PRHDT and CDR2 FYEKMQ come from the germline V gene (reference sequence). Trimming left V 5 bases short and J 4 bases short, with 14 bases between. The CDR3: CASSRTGALTEAFF. The CDR3 DNA reads as TGTGCCAGCAGCCGGACCGGGGCCCTCACTGAAGCTTTCTTT.

This chain connects TRBV2 to TRBJ2-7, with 7 bases lining up with TRBD2. Germline V CDR1 and CDR2: SNHLY, FYNNEI. The CDR3 sequence is 15 residues long. Germline trimming cut 1 base from V and 1 base from J; bases unmatched to any gene: 4. This CDR3 reads CASSEEAGRSYEQYF. The CDR3 DNA sequence: TGTGCCAGCAGTGAAGAAGCGGGGCGTTCCTACGAGCAGTACTTC.

The gene calls are TRBV6-1 and TRBJ1-3, with 8 bases lining up with TRBD1. The CDR3 runs 16 residues. Germline CDR1 is MNHNS and CDR2 is SASEGT. V gave up 4 bases and J gave up 0 bases; unmatched junction bases: 5. The CDR3 here is CASSVQGANSGNTIYF. The CDR3 region has the DNA TGTGCCAGCAGTGTGCAGGGGGCCAACTCTGGAAACACCATATATTTT.

This sequence joins TRBV5-5 and TRBJ2-6; the D is unclear. Germline CDR1 SGHKS, CDR2 YYEKEE (reference sequence). The CDR3 is 17 residues long. The V end was cut by 1 base, the J end by 1 base, with 12 bases between. CDR3 nucleotide sequence: TGTGCCAGCAGCTTGATCGGTACGGGTTCTGGGGCCAACGTCCTGACTTTC. Translating gives CASSLIGTGSGANVLTF. The variable domain in full, with the rest retrieved from reference TRBV5-5 and TRBJ2-6, is DAGVTQSPTHLIKTRGQQVTLRCSPISGHKSVSWYQQVLGQGPQFIFQYYEKEERGRGNFPDRFSARQFPNYSSELNVNALLLGDSALYLCASSLIGTGSGANVLTFGAGSRLTVL.

The genes are TRBV19 and TRBJ1-5; 10 bases line up with TRBD1. V lost 10 bases, J lost 7 bases, and 7 bases stayed unmatched. The CDR3 is 13 amino acids. Germline V lookup: CDR1 LNHDA, CDR2 SQIVND (reference sequence). CDR3 sequence: CATDRGPGQPQHF. The CDR3 DNA is TGTGCCACAGACAGGGGGCCCGGACAGCCCCAGCATTTT.

This sequence joins TRBV27 and TRBJ2-5; the D call may be TRBD1 or TRBD2 (5 bases each). CDR3 length: 13 amino acids. The germline V and J ends were trimmed by 2 bases and 8 bases, with 12 bases remaining between them. CDR1 is MNHEY and CDR2 is SMNVEV in the germline V gene (reference sequence). CDR3 in amino acids: CASSLGTDHTQYF. CDR3 coding DNA: TGTGCCAGCAGTTTAGGGACGGACCATACCCAGTACTTC.

The chain carries TRBV30 and TRBJ1-5; D possibly corresponds to TRBD1 (6 bases). There are 13 residues in the CDR3. The ends were cut back, 1 base at V and 3 bases at J, with 7 bases in the middle. From germline, CDR1 is GTSNPN and CDR2 SVGIG (reference sequence). As DNA, the CDR3 is TGTGCCTGGAGTGGGGGGCTCAATCAGCCCCAGCATTTT. Translating gives CAWSGGLNQPQHF. Full variable domain (missing parts from reference TRBV30 and TRBJ1-5): SQTIHQWPATLVQPVGSPLSLECTVEGTSNPNLYWYRQAAGRGLQLLFYSVGIGQISSEVPQNLSASRPQDRQFILSSKKLLLSDSGFYLCAWSGGLNQPQHFGDGTRLSIL.

V usage is TRBV6-6 and J usage is TRBJ2-7; 10 bases are shared with TRBD2. The CDR3 has 14 amino acids. The J segment lost 4 bases and the V segment lost 5 bases, leaving 5 bases of the junction unmatched. Per the germline V gene, CDR1 is MNHNY and CDR2 is SVGAGI (reference sequence). The CDR3 here is CASSRAGGQYEQYF. Written as DNA, the CDR3 is TGTGCCAGCAGTCGAGCGGGAGGGCAATACGAGCAGTACTTC.

This CDR3 is CASSRLEGGAYEQYF. CDR3 bases: TGTGCCAGCAGTCGCCTGGAGGGGGGAGCCTACGAGCAGTACTTC. The chain is built from TRBV7-9 and TRBJ2-7; possibly TRBD1 or TRBD2 for D (6 bases each). This CDR3 comprises 15 residues. Trimming removed 6 bases from V and 2 bases from J, with 17 bases in between. CDR1 SEHNR and CDR2 FQNEAQ come from the germline V gene (reference sequence).

The count of this clone is one. CDR3 nucleotide sequence: TGTGCCAGCAGCGGCATAGGTGGCTCCAATGAGCAGTTCTTC. This encodes CASSGIGGSNEQFF. The rearrangement uses TRBV9 and TRBJ2-1; unclear D gene. CDR3 size: 14 residues. V lost 3 bases, J lost 6 bases, and 13 bases lay in between. Germline CDR1 and CDR2: SGDLS and YYNGEE. The full variable domain, with the rest looked up from reference TRBV9 and TRBJ2-1, is DSGVTQTPKHLITATGQRVTLRCSPRSGDLSVYWYQQSLDQGLQFLIQYYNGEERAKGNILERFSAQQFPDLHSELNLSSLELGDSALYFCASSGIGGSNEQFFGPGTRLTVL.

V is TRBV28 and J is TRBJ1-1; D unclear. Germline V gene sequence: CDR1 MDHEN, CDR2 SYDVKM. V lost 10 bases and J 0 bases, leaving 18 bases between the germline ends. This CDR3 has 15 amino acids. Here the CDR3 DNA reads TGTGCCACTTCGGAGCCCGGTGAGGTGAACACTGAAGCTTTCTTT. Protein product: CATSEPGEVNTEAFF.

The V call is TRBV6-1, the J call TRBJ2-3; the match to TRBD1 covers 11 bases. CDR3 length: 15 amino acids. The germline V gene has CDR1 MNHNS and CDR2 SASEGT. Trimming at V came to 3 bases and at J to 5 bases, leaving 4 bases not matched to a gene. CDR3 coding DNA: TGTGCCAGCAGTGATGGGACAGGGGGGGTAGATACGCAGTATTTT. This gives the protein CASSDGTGGVDTQYF.

This clone was detected a few times. The rearrangement links TRBV30 to TRBJ2-7; weak D call: TRBD1 (6 bases). Trimming cost V 7 bases and J 3 bases, with 16 bases left between them. The CDR3 contains 13 residues. In germline, CDR1 is GTSNPN, CDR2 SVGIG (reference sequence). The CDR3 DNA sequence: TGTGCCTTCCGGGACACTGCCGGCTACGAGCAGTACTTC. Translated: CAFRDTAGYEQYF.

V and J are TRBV29-1 and TRBJ1-5, with D possibly being TRBD1 (5 bases). Trimming removed 6 bases at V and 5 bases at J, with 17 bases between. Per the germline V gene, CDR1 is SQVTM and CDR2 is ANQGSEA. The CDR3 loop spans 14 amino acids. CDR3 in DNA: TGCAGCGTGGGACGGACGGAGGGCTATCAGCCCCAGCATTTT. It specifies CSVGRTEGYQPQHF. Full variable domain (missing parts from reference TRBV29-1 and TRBJ1-5): SAVISQKPSRDICQRGTSLTIQCQVDSQVTMMFWYRQQPGQSLTLIATANQGSEATYESGFVIDKFPISRPNLTFSTLTVSNMSPEDSSIYLCSVGRTEGYQPQHFGDGTRLSIL.

Only a few counts were recorded for this clone. This chain uses TRBV11-1 with TRBJ2-7; TRBD2 might be the D (5 bases). With 5 bases removed from V and 7 bases from J, the gap between germline ends came to 18 bases. Germline CDR1 SGHAT, CDR2 FQDESV (reference sequence). The CDR3 length is 14 residues. DNA for the CDR3: TGTGCCAGCAGCCCCGTCGGGAACTCAAGGGAGCAGTACTTC. This gives the protein CASSPVGNSREQYF.

The V gene is TRBV5-1, the J gene TRBJ2-7, with D unresolved. Looked up from germline, CDR1 is SGHRS and CDR2 is YFSETQ. CDR3 length equals 12 residues. V was trimmed by 5 bases and J by 3 bases, leaving 9 bases between them. The DNA for the CDR3 is TGCGCCAGCAGACGGACCGACTACGAGCAGTACTTC. Translating gives CASRRTDYEQYF.

The V call is TRBV13, the J call TRBJ1-1; D is uncertain. The CDR3 has 15 amino acids. Germline V gene sequence: CDR1 PRHDT, CDR2 FYEKMQ (reference sequence). V was shortened by 0 bases and J by 0 bases, with 8 bases between the two germline ends. The chain's CDR3 is CASSLGPLMNTEAFF. The CDR3 DNA is TGTGCCAGCAGCTTAGGTCCTTTGATGAACACTGAAGCTTTCTTT.

The chain couples TRBV29-1 to TRBJ2-1; possible D gene TRBD2, 5 bases. With 7 bases removed from V and 4 bases from J, the gap between germline ends came to 17 bases. The CDR3 runs 14 residues. The germline V gene has CDR1 SQVTM and CDR2 ANQGSEA. The CDR3: CSARENEGYNEQFF. The CDR3 nucleotides read TGCAGCGCCAGAGAAAATGAGGGTTACAATGAGCAGTTCTTC.

The chain couples TRBV10-3 to TRBJ2-7; D is ambiguous. Trimming cost V 3 bases and J 4 bases, with 4 bases left between them. The germline V gene has CDR1 ENHRY and CDR2 SYGVKD. The CDR3 has 11 amino acids. The CDR3 nucleotides read TGTGCCATCAGTGATTCATACGAGCAGTACTTC. Protein product: CAISDSYEQYF.

This sequence joins TRBV30 and TRBJ2-5; possibly TRBD1 for D (5 bases). This CDR3 is 21 amino acids long. The germline gives CDR1 GTSNPN, CDR2 SVGIG (reference sequence). V lost 1 base and J lost 4, with 34 bases in between. The CDR3 nucleotides read TGTGCCTGGAGTGGAATGCTAACACAGGTGGGGATGGCCCTTGAACGAGAGACCCAGTACTTC. This codes for CAWSGMLTQVGMALERETQYF.